This TCR beta chain was identified in a study of T cell responses to AZD1222 COVID-19 vaccine. Details on this clone: The target antigen is unknown.

General observations from the study: The donors showed a predominance of white British ancestry and of females, with possible underestimation of clonal diversity.

Clones were sequenced by immunoSEQ multiplex PCR, and TCRdb holds only the in-frame ones, with some missing. Of approximately 150,000 clones in the sample, 80% to 95% were seen once. Germline V gene data show CDR1 as SGHRS and CDR2 as YFSETQ. V was cut by 0 bases and J by 1 base, with 10 bases left in between. This CDR3 has 15 amino acids. Sequencing was performed on peripheral blood, taken on day 0 of AZD1222 vaccination. The J gene is TRBJ2-5, the V gene TRBV5-1; D possibly corresponds to TRBD1 (5 bases). The sequence was obtained from an adult in good health. The DNA of the CDR3 is TGCGCCAGCAGCTTGGAGGGGCAGGTCCAAGAGACCCAGTACTTC. It translates to CASSLEGQVQETQYF.